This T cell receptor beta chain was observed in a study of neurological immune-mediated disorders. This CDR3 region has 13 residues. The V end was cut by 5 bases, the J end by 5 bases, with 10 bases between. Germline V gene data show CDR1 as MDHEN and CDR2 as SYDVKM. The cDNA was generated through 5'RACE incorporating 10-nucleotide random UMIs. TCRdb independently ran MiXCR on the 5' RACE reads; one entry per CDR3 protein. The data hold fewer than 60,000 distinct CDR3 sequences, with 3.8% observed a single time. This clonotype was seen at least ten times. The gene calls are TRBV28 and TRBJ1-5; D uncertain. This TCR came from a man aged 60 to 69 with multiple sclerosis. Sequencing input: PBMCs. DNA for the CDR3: TGTGCCAGCAGTGATTGGTTGCATCAGCCCCAGCATTTT. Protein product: CASSDWLHQPQHF. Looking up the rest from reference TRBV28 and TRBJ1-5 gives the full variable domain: DVKVTQSSRYLVKRTGEKVFLECVQDMDHENMFWYRQDPGLGLRLIYFSYDVKMKEKGDIPEGYSVSREKKERFSLILESASTNQTSMYLCASSDWLHQPQHFGDGTRLSIL.